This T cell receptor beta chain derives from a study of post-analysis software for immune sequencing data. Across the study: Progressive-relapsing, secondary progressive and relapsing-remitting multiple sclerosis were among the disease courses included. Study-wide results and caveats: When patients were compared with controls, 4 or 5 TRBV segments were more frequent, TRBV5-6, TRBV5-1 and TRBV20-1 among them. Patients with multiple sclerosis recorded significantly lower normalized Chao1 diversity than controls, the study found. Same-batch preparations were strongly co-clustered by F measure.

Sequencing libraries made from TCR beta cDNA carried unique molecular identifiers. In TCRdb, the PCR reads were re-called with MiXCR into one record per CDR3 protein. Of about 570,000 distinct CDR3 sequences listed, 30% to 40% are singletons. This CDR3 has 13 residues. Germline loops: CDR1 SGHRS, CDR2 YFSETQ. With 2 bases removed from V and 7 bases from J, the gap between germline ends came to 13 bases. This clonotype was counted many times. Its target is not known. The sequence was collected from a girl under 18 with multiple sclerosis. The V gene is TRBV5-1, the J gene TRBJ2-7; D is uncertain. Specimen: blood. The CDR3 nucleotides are TGCGCCAGCAGCTTCTTGGGGTCTGGGGAGCAGTACTTC. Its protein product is CASSFLGSGEQYF.